This T cell receptor (beta chain) emerged from a study of blood T cell repertoires in COVID-19. The overall study: Sources were T cells, B-cell-depleted T cells, or PBMCs; the material itself was cDNA or gDNA.

In the authors' methods: Amplification from reference gene primers served as the basis for estimated nucleated cell counts. TCRdb keeps only in-frame clones here, not all; method: immunoSEQ multiplex PCR. From that table come the V and J calls and clone size; the DNA was used to work out D and trimming. The table includes over 100,000 clones, about four fifths detected once. This CDR3 is built from 13 residues. Trimming cost V 4 bases and J 13 bases; bases outside gene matches: 9. Looked up from germline, CDR1 is LNHDA and CDR2 is SQIVND (reference sequence). This receptor was identified in a woman older than 75 with acute or convalescent COVID-19. Material: peripheral blood. This chain connects TRBV19 to TRBJ2-1; 8 bases match TRBD2. CDR3 sequence reads: CASSTPASGRQFF. CDR3 sequence (DNA): TGTGCCAGTAGTACCCCGGCAAGCGGGAGACAGTTCTTC. The variable domain in full, with the rest retrieved from reference TRBV19 and TRBJ2-1, is DGGITQSPKYLFRKEGQNVTLSCEQNLNHDAMYWYRQDPGQGLRLIYYSQIVNDFQKGDIAEGYSVSREKKESFPLTVTSAQKNPTAFYLCASSTPASGRQFFGPGTRLTVL.